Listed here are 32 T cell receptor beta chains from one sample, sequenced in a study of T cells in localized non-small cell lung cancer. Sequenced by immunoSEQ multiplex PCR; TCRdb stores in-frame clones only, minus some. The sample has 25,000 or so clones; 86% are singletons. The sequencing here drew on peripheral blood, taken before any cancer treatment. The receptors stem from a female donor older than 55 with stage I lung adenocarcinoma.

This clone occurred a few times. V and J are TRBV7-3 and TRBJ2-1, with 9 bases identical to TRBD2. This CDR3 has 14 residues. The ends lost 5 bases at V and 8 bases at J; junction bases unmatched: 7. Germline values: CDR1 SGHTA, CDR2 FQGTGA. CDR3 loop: CASSPRLAGDEQFF. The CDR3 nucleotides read TGTGCCAGCAGCCCGAGGTTAGCGGGAGATGAGCAGTTCTTC.

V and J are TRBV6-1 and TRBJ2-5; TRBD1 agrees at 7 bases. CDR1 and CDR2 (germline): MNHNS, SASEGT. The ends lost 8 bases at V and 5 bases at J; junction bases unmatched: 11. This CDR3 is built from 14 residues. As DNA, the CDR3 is TGTGCCAGCTTCGCGCGACAGGGCGCGGAGACCCAGTACTTC. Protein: CASFARQGAETQYF.

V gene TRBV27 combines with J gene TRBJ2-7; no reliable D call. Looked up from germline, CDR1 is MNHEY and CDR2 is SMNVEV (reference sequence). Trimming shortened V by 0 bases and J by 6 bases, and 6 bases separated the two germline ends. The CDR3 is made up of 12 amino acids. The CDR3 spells CASSLSPPEQYF. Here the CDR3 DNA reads TGTGCCAGCAGTTTATCCCCCCCCGAGCAGTACTTC.

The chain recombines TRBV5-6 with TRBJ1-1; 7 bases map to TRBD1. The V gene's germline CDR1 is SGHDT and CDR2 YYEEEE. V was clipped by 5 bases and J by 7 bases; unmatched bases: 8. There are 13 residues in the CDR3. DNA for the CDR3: TGTGCCAGCAGACAGGGGATCCAATTTGAAGCTTTCTTT. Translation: CASRQGIQFEAFF.

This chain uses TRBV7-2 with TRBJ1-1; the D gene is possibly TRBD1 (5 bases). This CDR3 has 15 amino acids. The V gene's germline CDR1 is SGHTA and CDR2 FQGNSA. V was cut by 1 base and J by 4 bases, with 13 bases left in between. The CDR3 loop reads CASSLVQGGPTEAFF. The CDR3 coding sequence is TGTGCCAGCAGCTTAGTCCAGGGAGGACCCACTGAAGCTTTCTTT.

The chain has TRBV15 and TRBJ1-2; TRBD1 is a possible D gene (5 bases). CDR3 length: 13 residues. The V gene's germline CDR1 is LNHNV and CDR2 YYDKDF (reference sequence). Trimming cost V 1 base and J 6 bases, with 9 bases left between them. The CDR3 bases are TGTGCCACCAGCAGAGTCCAGGGTGATGGCTACACCTTC. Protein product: CATSRVQGDGYTF. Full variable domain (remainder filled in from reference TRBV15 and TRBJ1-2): DAMVIQNPRYQVTQFGKPVTLSCSQTLNHNVMYWYQQKSSQAPKLLFHYYDKDFNNEADTPDNFQSRRPNTSFCFLDIRSPGLGDTAMYLCATSRVQGDGYTFGSGTRLTVV.

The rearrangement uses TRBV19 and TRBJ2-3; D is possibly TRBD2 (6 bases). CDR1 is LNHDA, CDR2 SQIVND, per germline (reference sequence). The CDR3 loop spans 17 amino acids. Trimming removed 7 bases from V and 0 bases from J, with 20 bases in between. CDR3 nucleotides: TGTGCCAGTACCCTGGCCTACTGGCGGGGAAGCACAGATACGCAGTATTTT. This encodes CASTLAYWRGSTDTQYF.

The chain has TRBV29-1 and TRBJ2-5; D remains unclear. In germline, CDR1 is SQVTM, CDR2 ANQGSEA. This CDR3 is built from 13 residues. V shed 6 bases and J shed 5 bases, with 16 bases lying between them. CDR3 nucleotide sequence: TGCAGCGTGAGTACGCGCCAAGGGGAGACCCAGTACTTC. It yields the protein CSVSTRQGETQYF.

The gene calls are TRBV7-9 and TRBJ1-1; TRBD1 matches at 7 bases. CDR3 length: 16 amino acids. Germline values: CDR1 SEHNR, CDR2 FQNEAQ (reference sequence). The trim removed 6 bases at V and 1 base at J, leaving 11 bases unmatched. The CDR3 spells CASSRVGTVRNTEAFF. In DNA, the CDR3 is TGTGCCAGCAGTCGAGTAGGGACAGTTAGGAACACTGAAGCTTTCTTT.

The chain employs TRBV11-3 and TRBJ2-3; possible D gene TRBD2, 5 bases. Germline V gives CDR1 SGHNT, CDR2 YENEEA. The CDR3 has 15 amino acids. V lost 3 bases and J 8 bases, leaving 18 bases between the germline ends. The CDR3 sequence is CASSFTAASIGTQYF. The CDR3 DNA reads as TGTGCCAGCAGCTTCACAGCGGCCTCCATTGGTACGCAGTATTTT. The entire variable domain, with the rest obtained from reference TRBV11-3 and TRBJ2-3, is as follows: EAGVVQSPRYKIIEKKQPVAFWCNPISGHNTLYWYLQNLGQGPELLIRYENEEAVDDSQLPKDRFSAERLKGVDSTLKIQPAELGDSAVYLCASSFTAASIGTQYFGPGTRLTVL.

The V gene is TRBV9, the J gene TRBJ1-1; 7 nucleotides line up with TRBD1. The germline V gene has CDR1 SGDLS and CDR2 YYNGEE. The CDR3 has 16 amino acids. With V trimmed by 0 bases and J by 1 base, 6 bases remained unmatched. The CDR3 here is CASSVARQGSNTEAFF. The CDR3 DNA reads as TGTGCCAGCAGCGTAGCCCGACAGGGATCGAACACTGAAGCTTTCTTT.

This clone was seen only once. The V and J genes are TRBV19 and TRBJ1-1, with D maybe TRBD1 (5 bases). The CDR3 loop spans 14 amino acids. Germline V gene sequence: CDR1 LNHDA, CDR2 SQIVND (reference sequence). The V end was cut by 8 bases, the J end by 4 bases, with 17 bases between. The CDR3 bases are TGTGCCAGTTTCACTGGGCAGGGATCCACTGAAGCTTTCTTT. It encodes CASFTGQGSTEAFF. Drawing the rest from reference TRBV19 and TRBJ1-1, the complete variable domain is DGGITQSPKYLFRKEGQNVTLSCEQNLNHDAMYWYRQDPGQGLRLIYYSQIVNDFQKGDIAEGYSVSREKKESFPLTVTSAQKNPTAFYLCASFTGQGSTEAFFGQGTRLTVV.

DNA of the CDR3: TGTGCCAGCAGCTCACCTAGCACCTACAATGAGCAGTTCTTC. Translating it yields CASSSPSTYNEQFF. This sequence joins TRBV5-6 and TRBJ2-1; D perhaps matches TRBD2 (5 bases). CDR1 and CDR2 from the germline V gene are SGHDT and YYEEEE. The CDR3 covers 14 residues. V lost 3 bases, J lost 2 bases, and 9 bases lay in between.

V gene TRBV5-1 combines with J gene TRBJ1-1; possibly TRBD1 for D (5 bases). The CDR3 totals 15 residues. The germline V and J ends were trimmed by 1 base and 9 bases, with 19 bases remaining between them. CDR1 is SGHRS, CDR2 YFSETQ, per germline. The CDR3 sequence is CASSLNPKDIEQAFF. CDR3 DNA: TGCGCCAGCAGCTTGAATCCCAAGGACATCGAGCAAGCTTTCTTT. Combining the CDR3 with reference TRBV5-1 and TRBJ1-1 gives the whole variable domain KAGVTQTPRYLIKTRGQQVTLSCSPISGHRSVSWYQQTPGQGLQFLFEYFSETQRNKGNFPGRFSGRQFSNSRSEMNVSTLELGDSALYLCASSLNPKDIEQAFFGQGTRLTVV.

CDR3 protein: CASSQDWDRNSNEKLFF. CDR3 DNA sequence: TGCGCCAGCAGCCAAGATTGGGACAGAAACTCAAATGAAAAACTGTTTTTT. The chain is built from TRBV4-1 and TRBJ1-4, with 7 bases that match TRBD1. This CDR3 is 17 amino acids long. The germline V gene encodes CDR1 MGHRA and CDR2 YSYEKL. Germline trimming cut 0 bases from V and 5 bases from J; bases unmatched to any gene: 9.

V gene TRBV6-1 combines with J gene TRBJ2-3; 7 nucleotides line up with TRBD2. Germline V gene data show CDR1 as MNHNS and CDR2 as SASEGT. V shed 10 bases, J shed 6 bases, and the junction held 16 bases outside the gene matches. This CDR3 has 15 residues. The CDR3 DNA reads TGTGCCACAGAGAGGTGGGCGGGAGAGACCGATACGCAGTATTTT. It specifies CATERWAGETDTQYF.

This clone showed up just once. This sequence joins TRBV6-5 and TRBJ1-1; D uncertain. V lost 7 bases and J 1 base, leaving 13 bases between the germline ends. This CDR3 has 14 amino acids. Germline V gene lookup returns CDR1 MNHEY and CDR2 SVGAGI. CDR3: CASIKGRGNTEAFF. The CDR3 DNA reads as TGTGCCAGCATCAAGGGCCGGGGGAACACTGAAGCTTTCTTT.

In DNA, the CDR3 is TGCGCCAGCAGCCCACGATTTGACAGTACGAGTGGCTACACCTTC. It translates to CASSPRFDSTSGYTF. J is TRBJ1-2 and V is TRBV5-1; maybe TRBD1 (5 bases). Germline lookup yields CDR1 SGHRS and CDR2 YFSETQ. The CDR3 is made up of 15 amino acids. Between the trimmed V and J ends, which lost 4 bases and 7 bases, there was a span of 20 bases.

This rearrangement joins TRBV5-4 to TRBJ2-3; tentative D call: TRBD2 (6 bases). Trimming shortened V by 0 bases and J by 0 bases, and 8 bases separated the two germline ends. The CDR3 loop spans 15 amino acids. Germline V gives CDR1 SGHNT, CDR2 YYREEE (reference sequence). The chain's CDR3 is CASSLARGSTDTQYF. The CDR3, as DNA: TGTGCCAGCAGCTTGGCCCGGGGGAGCACAGATACGCAGTATTTT. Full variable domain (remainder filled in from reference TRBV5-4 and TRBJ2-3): ETGVTQSPTHLIKTRGQQVTLRCSSQSGHNTVSWYQQALGQGPQFIFQYYREEENGRGNFPPRFSGLQFPNYSSELNVNALELDDSALYLCASSLARGSTDTQYFGPGTRLTVL.

CDR3 DNA: TGTGCCAGCAGCTTGGGGTTTTCGGGCCACTCTGGAAACACCATATATTTT. It specifies CASSLGFSGHSGNTIYF. V is TRBV5-4 and J is TRBJ1-3; D not resolved. From germline, CDR1 is SGHNT and CDR2 YYREEE (reference sequence). V was clipped by 0 bases and J by 0 bases, with 13 bases between them. The CDR3 consists of 17 residues.

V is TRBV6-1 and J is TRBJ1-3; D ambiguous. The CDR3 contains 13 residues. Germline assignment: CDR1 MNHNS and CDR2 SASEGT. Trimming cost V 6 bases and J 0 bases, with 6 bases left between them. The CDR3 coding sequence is TGTGCCAGCAGCCAGAACTCTGGAAACACCATATATTTT. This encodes CASSQNSGNTIYF.

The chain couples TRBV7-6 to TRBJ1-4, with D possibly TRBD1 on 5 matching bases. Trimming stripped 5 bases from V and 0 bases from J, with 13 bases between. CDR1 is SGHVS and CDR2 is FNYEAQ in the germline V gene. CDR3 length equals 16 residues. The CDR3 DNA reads TGTGCCAGCAGCACCTCGACAGTTGCAACTAATGAAAAACTGTTTTTT. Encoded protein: CASSTSTVATNEKLFF.

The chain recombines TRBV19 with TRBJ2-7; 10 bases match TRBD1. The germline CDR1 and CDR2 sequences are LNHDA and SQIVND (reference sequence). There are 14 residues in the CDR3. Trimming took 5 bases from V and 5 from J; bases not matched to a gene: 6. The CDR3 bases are TGTGCCAGTAGTTTCCGGGACAGGGGTAACGAGCAGTACTTC. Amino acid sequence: CASSFRDRGNEQYF.

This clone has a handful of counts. The CDR3 is CASSPLDSAGYTF. CDR3 DNA: TGTGCCAGCTCACCACTGGACAGCGCGGGCTACACCTTC. The chain has TRBV18 and TRBJ1-2, with TRBD1 as a possible D gene (6 bases). In germline, CDR1 is KGHSH, CDR2 LQKENI. This CDR3 has 13 amino acids. Trimming removed 1 base at V and 8 bases at J, with 11 bases between.

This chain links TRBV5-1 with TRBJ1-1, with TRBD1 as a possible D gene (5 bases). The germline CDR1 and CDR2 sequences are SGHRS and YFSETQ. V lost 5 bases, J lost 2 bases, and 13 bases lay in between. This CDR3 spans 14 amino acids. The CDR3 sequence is CASSPDTANTEAFF. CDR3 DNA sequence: TGCGCCAGCAGTCCGGACACCGCCAACACTGAAGCTTTCTTT.

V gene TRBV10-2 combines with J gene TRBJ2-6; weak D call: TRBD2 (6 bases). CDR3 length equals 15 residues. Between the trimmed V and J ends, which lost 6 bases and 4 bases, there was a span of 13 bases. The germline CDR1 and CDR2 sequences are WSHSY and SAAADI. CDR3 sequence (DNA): TGCGCCAGCAGCCCAGCGGGTGGCGGGGCCAACGTCCTGACTTTC. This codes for CASSPAGGGANVLTF.

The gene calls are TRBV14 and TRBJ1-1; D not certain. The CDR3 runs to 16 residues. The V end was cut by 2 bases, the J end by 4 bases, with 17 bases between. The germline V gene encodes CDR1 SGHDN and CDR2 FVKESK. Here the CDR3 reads CASSQISGPGGTEAFF. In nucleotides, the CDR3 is TGTGCCAGCAGCCAAATTTCGGGTCCGGGCGGCACTGAAGCTTTCTTT.

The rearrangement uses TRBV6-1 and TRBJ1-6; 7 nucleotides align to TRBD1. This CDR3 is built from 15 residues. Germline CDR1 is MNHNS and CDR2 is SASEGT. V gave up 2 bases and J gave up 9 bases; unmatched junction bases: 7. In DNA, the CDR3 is TGTGCCAGCAGTGAATACCGACAGGGTGGTTCACCCCTCCACTTT. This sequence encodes CASSEYRQGGSPLHF.

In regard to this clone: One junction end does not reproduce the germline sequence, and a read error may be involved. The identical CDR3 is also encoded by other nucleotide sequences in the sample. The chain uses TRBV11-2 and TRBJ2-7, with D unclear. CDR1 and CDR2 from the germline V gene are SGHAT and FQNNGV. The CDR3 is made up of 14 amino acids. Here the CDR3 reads CASSLEVQSYEQYF. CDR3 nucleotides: TGTGCCAGCAGTTTAGAGGTACAGTCCTACGAGCAGTACTTC.

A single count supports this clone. CDR3 bases: TGTGCCAGCAGCTTACCTTTCGACAGGGTCGGAAGGACTGAAGCTTTCTTT. Translating gives CASSLPFDRVGRTEAFF. V is TRBV7-9 and J is TRBJ1-1; the match to TRBD1 covers 7 bases. The V gene end was trimmed by 2 bases and the J gene end by 5 bases; junction bases not matched to a gene: 14. Germline V gene data show CDR1 as SEHNR and CDR2 as FQNEAQ (reference sequence). The CDR3 runs 17 residues.

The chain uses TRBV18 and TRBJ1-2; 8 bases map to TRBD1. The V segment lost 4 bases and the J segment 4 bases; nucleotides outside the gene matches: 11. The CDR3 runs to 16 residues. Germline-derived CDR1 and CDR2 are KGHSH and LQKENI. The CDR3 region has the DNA TGTGCCAGCTCACAAAACCCGGGACAGGTCGGCTATGGCTACACCTTC. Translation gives CASSQNPGQVGYGYTF.

The CDR3 DNA follows: TGTGCCAGCAGCCGGGGGGCCAGGACAGATACGCAGTATTTT. Protein: CASSRGARTDTQYF. The chain employs TRBV5-6 and TRBJ2-3; D is perhaps TRBD2 (7 bases). CDR3 length: 14 residues. Germline loops: CDR1 SGHDT, CDR2 YYEEEE. Deletions cut 4 bases from V and 3 bases from J, with 12 bases between.